These 24 T cell receptor beta chains were sequenced from one sample in a study of blood T cell repertoires in COVID-19. The table came from immunoSEQ multiplex PCR; TCRdb's copy has only in-frame clones and leaves some out. Found here are about 120,000 clones, 60% to 80% of them singletons; the top ten hold 7.9%. Material: peripheral blood. Receptors originate from a human donor in a cohort sampled during active COVID-19.

The chain combines TRBV2 with TRBJ1-6; D might be TRBD1 (5 bases). The CDR3 spans 15 residues. Germline CDR1 is SNHLY and CDR2 is FYNNEI. Trimming removed 2 bases at V and 7 bases at J, with 12 bases between. CDR3 nucleotide sequence: TGTGCCAGCAGTGAAACTCCTAGGGGCAATTCACCCCTCCACTTT. It is translated as CASSETPRGNSPLHF.

The V call is TRBV6-1, the J call TRBJ1-2; D is undetermined. The ends were cut back, 0 bases at V and 3 bases at J, with 8 bases in the middle. The CDR3 totals 14 residues. Looked up from germline, CDR1 is MNHNS and CDR2 is SASEGT. The DNA of the CDR3 is TGTGCCAGCAGTGAAGCTCAGGTCTACTATGGCTACACCTTC. Its translation: CASSEAQVYYGYTF.

The table lists this clone with a few counts. The chain is built from TRBV30 and TRBJ2-7, with 8 bases fitting TRBD1. Germline-derived CDR1 and CDR2 are GTSNPN and SVGIG (reference sequence). This CDR3 is built from 14 residues. The ends lost 3 bases at V and 2 bases at J; junction bases unmatched: 6. The CDR3 here is CAWSAGDRTYEQYF. The CDR3 nucleotides read TGTGCCTGGAGCGCAGGGGACAGGACCTACGAGCAGTACTTC.

V and J are TRBV30 and TRBJ1-6; D remains ambiguous. Trimming took off 3 bases at V and 14 bases at J, with 14 bases between the two ends. The CDR3 loop spans 12 amino acids. Germline CDR1 and CDR2: GTSNPN and SVGIG (reference sequence). CDR3 amino acids: CAWSLARTALHF. CDR3 DNA: TGTGCCTGGAGCCTCGCACGGACTGCCCTCCACTTT. The whole variable domain, filled in from reference TRBV30 and TRBJ1-6, reads SQTIHQWPATLVQPVGSPLSLECTVEGTSNPNLYWYRQAAGRGLQLLFYSVGIGQISSEVPQNLSASRPQDRQFILSSKKLLLSDSGFYLCAWSLARTALHFGNGTRLTVT.

This clone was observed a few times. This rearrangement joins TRBV3-1 (or the pseudogene TRBV3-2) to TRBJ2-7; D gene uncertain. Germline V CDR1 and CDR2: LGHDT, YNNKEL (reference sequence). The CDR3 has 13 residues. Deletions cut 5 bases from V and 5 bases from J, with 13 bases between. The CDR3 sequence: CASSIPSSDEQYF. For the CDR3, the DNA is TGTGCCAGCAGCATCCCTTCGAGCGACGAGCAGTACTTC.

This sequence joins TRBV10-2 and TRBJ2-7; possible D gene TRBD1, 5 bases. Germline CDR1 reads WSHSY; CDR2 reads SAAADI. The CDR3 spans 14 residues. V was trimmed by 8 bases and J by 6 bases, leaving 20 bases between them. CDR3 sequence reads: CASEPDSRSGEQYF. The CDR3 DNA reads as TGCGCCAGCGAGCCCGACAGCCGCTCCGGCGAGCAGTACTTC.

CDR3 sequence: CASSAGTEGNEAFF. The CDR3 nucleotides read TGTGCCAGCAGCGCCGGGACAGAAGGCAATGAAGCTTTCTTT. The rearrangement links TRBV11-3 to TRBJ1-1; 7 bases map to TRBD1. J lost 7 bases, V lost 5 bases, and 10 bases had no gene match. In germline, CDR1 is SGHNT, CDR2 YENEEA. The CDR3 contains 14 residues.

The chain joins TRBV19 to TRBJ2-3, with TRBD2 matching over 10 bases. The germline V gene has CDR1 LNHDA and CDR2 SQIVND (reference sequence). The CDR3 extends over 15 amino acids. J gave up 0 bases and V 7 bases, and 4 bases lay outside the gene matches. CDR3 sequence reads: CASTVTSGSTDTQYF. The CDR3 bases are TGTGCCAGTACCGTGACTAGCGGGAGCACAGATACGCAGTATTTT. The full variable domain, rest sourced from reference TRBV19 and TRBJ2-3, is DGGITQSPKYLFRKEGQNVTLSCEQNLNHDAMYWYRQDPGQGLRLIYYSQIVNDFQKGDIAEGYSVSREKKESFPLTVTSAQKNPTAFYLCASTVTSGSTDTQYFGPGTRLTVL.

The V and J genes are TRBV11-3 and TRBJ2-1, with 8 bases that match TRBD2. The CDR3 is 14 residues long. Germline CDR1 is SGHNT and CDR2 is YENEEA. Trimming took 8 bases from V and 2 from J; bases not matched to a gene: 5. In nucleotides, the CDR3 is TGTGCCAGCGACCAAGCGGGAGCCTACAATGAGCAGTTCTTC. The encoded protein is CASDQAGAYNEQFF.

CDR3 nucleotide sequence: TGTGCCAGCAGTGAAAGGACTAGCGGCACAGATACGCAGTATTTT. Protein product: CASSERTSGTDTQYF. This rearrangement joins TRBV2 to TRBJ2-3; 9 nucleotides align to TRBD2. CDR1 is SNHLY and CDR2 is FYNNEI in the germline V gene. The length of the CDR3 is 15 residues. The J segment lost 1 base and the V segment lost 2 bases, leaving 1 base of the junction unmatched.

This clone has just one count. V and J are TRBV4-1 and TRBJ1-1; D is possibly TRBD1 (5 bases). The CDR3 runs to 14 residues. CDR1 is MGHRA, CDR2 YSYEKL, per germline. V lost 0 bases and J 1 base, leaving 6 bases between the germline ends. CDR3 protein: CASSQDDRNTEAFF. CDR3 nucleotide sequence: TGCGCCAGCAGCCAAGATGACAGGAACACTGAAGCTTTCTTT.

The rearrangement uses TRBV5-1 and TRBJ2-1; the match to TRBD1 covers 8 bases. Germline assignment: CDR1 SGHRS and CDR2 YFSETQ. CDR3 length: 16 amino acids. Germline trimming cut 2 bases from V and 0 bases from J; bases unmatched to any gene: 4. The CDR3 loop is CASSLGQGGSYNEQFF. In nucleotides, the CDR3 is TGCGCCAGCAGCTTAGGACAGGGCGGCTCCTACAATGAGCAGTTCTTC.

The chain carries TRBV4-2 and TRBJ1-1; 8 bases map to TRBD1. In germline, CDR1 is LGHNA, CDR2 YNFKEQ. J lost 0 bases, V lost 3 bases, and 9 bases had no gene match. The CDR3 is 17 amino acids. CDR3 protein: CASSHFGGDRLNTEAFF. CDR3 nucleotides: TGTGCCAGCAGCCACTTTGGGGGGGACAGGTTGAACACTGAAGCTTTCTTT.

This chain's CDR3 is CASGPRVNTEAFF. The DNA for the CDR3 is TGTGCTAGTGGCCCCCGGGTTAACACTGAAGCTTTCTTT. This chain links TRBV12-5 with TRBJ1-1; D is undetermined. CDR3 length: 13 residues. The germline V and J ends were trimmed by 6 bases and 2 bases, with 10 bases remaining between them. Per the germline V gene, CDR1 is LGHNT and CDR2 is FRNRAP.

This clone was detected only once. The J gene is TRBJ2-3, the V gene TRBV11-2; 9 nucleotides agree with TRBD1. CDR1 and CDR2 from the germline V gene are SGHAT and FQNNGV. The junction had 5 bases not matched to a gene; V was cut back by 8 bases and J by 2 bases. CDR3 length: 14 amino acids. The CDR3, as DNA: TGTGCCAGCTGGACAGGGGCTTTCACAGATACGCAGTATTTT. Protein sequence: CASWTGAFTDTQYF.

The chain employs TRBV2 and TRBJ2-7; 7 bases line up with TRBD1. V trimming: 4 bases; J trimming: 2 bases; junction bases outside the gene matches: 5. CDR1 is SNHLY, CDR2 FYNNEI, per germline. The CDR3 runs 14 residues. The CDR3 sequence: CASSGEDRTYEQYF. The CDR3 DNA reads as TGTGCCAGCAGTGGAGAGGACAGGACCTACGAGCAGTACTTC. Combining the CDR3 with reference TRBV2 and TRBJ2-7 gives the whole variable domain EPEVTQTPSHQVTQMGQEVILRCVPISNHLYFYWYRQILGQKVEFLVSFYNNEISEKSEIFDDQFSVERPDGSNFTLKIRSTKLEDSAMYFCASSGEDRTYEQYFGPGTRLTVT.

This clone occurred a few times. The V and J genes are TRBV28 and TRBJ2-7, with D possibly matching TRBD1 (6 bases). This CDR3 spans 13 amino acids. CDR1 and CDR2 (germline): MDHEN, SYDVKM. Deletions cut 5 bases from V and 4 bases from J, with 12 bases between. The CDR3 DNA reads TGTGCCAGCAGTGTGACAGGTCTTTACGAGCAGTACTTC. Translated: CASSVTGLYEQYF.

This clone was observed once. This chain joins TRBV18 and TRBJ1-5, with 9 bases identical to TRBD1. J was trimmed by 8 bases and V by 2 bases; bases with no gene match: 4. The CDR3 contains 14 residues. Germline assignment: CDR1 KGHSH and CDR2 LQKENI. CDR3 nucleotide sequence: TGTGCCAGCTCACCAAACAGGGGGCGCGAGCCCCAGCATTTT. Encoded protein: CASSPNRGREPQHF.

The J gene is TRBJ1-1, the V gene TRBV7-9; tentative D call: TRBD1 (6 bases). Germline values: CDR1 SEHNR, CDR2 FQNEAQ (reference sequence). The V and J ends lost 5 bases and 12 bases respectively, with 13 bases between them. The CDR3 has 11 amino acids. The CDR3 loop is CASSPDSGTFF. CDR3 nucleotide sequence: TGTGCCAGCAGCCCGGACAGCGGGACTTTCTTT.

A note on this clone: Other DNA sequences in the sample encode the same CDR3. The CDR3 loop reads CASSLWDRGRGGEQFF. The CDR3 DNA is TGTGCCAGCAGCTTATGGGACAGGGGGCGCGGGGGGGAGCAGTTCTTC. The chain has TRBV7-9 and TRBJ2-1; 12 bases align to TRBD1. J was trimmed by 10 bases and V by 2 bases; bases with no gene match: 9. The CDR3 runs to 16 residues. Germline assignment: CDR1 SEHNR and CDR2 FQNEAQ (reference sequence).

The chain couples TRBV7-9 to TRBJ1-1; D gene uncertain. V shed 5 bases and J shed 1 base, with 14 bases lying between them. Germline V gene sequence: CDR1 SEHNR, CDR2 FQNEAQ (reference sequence). This CDR3 has 15 amino acids. Written as DNA, the CDR3 is TGTGCCAGCAGCCCGAAGACATTAGGGAACACTGAAGCTTTCTTT. It is translated as CASSPKTLGNTEAFF.

The V gene is TRBV9, the J gene TRBJ2-7; 9 bases agree with TRBD1. There are 17 residues in the CDR3. J lost 5 bases, V lost 0 bases, and 12 bases had no gene match. In germline, CDR1 is SGDLS, CDR2 YYNGEE. CDR3 sequence: CASSVAFIGQGNHEQYF. CDR3 nucleotides: TGTGCCAGCAGCGTAGCTTTCATCGGACAGGGGAACCACGAGCAGTACTTC. Full variable domain (rest looked up from reference TRBV9 and TRBJ2-7): DSGVTQTPKHLITATGQRVTLRCSPRSGDLSVYWYQQSLDQGLQFLIQYYNGEERAKGNILERFSAQQFPDLHSELNLSSLELGDSALYFCASSVAFIGQGNHEQYFGPGTRLTVT.

This clone occurred a few times. This chain connects TRBV6-5 to TRBJ1-4; D ambiguous. With 6 bases removed from V and 5 bases from J, the gap between germline ends came to 7 bases. The CDR3 length is 12 residues. Germline CDR1 is MNHEY and CDR2 is SVGAGI. The CDR3 is CASSALNEKLFF. The CDR3 DNA sequence: TGTGCCAGCAGCGCGTTAAATGAAAAACTGTTTTTT.

This chain links TRBV30 with TRBJ2-7, with 8 bases lining up with TRBD2. This CDR3 has 15 amino acids. Germline values: CDR1 GTSNPN, CDR2 SVGIG (reference sequence). The trim removed 5 bases at V and 2 bases at J, leaving 11 bases unmatched. For the CDR3, the DNA is TGTGCCTGGGATCGAGCGGGAGTATCAACCTACGAGCAGTACTTC. Its protein is CAWDRAGVSTYEQYF.